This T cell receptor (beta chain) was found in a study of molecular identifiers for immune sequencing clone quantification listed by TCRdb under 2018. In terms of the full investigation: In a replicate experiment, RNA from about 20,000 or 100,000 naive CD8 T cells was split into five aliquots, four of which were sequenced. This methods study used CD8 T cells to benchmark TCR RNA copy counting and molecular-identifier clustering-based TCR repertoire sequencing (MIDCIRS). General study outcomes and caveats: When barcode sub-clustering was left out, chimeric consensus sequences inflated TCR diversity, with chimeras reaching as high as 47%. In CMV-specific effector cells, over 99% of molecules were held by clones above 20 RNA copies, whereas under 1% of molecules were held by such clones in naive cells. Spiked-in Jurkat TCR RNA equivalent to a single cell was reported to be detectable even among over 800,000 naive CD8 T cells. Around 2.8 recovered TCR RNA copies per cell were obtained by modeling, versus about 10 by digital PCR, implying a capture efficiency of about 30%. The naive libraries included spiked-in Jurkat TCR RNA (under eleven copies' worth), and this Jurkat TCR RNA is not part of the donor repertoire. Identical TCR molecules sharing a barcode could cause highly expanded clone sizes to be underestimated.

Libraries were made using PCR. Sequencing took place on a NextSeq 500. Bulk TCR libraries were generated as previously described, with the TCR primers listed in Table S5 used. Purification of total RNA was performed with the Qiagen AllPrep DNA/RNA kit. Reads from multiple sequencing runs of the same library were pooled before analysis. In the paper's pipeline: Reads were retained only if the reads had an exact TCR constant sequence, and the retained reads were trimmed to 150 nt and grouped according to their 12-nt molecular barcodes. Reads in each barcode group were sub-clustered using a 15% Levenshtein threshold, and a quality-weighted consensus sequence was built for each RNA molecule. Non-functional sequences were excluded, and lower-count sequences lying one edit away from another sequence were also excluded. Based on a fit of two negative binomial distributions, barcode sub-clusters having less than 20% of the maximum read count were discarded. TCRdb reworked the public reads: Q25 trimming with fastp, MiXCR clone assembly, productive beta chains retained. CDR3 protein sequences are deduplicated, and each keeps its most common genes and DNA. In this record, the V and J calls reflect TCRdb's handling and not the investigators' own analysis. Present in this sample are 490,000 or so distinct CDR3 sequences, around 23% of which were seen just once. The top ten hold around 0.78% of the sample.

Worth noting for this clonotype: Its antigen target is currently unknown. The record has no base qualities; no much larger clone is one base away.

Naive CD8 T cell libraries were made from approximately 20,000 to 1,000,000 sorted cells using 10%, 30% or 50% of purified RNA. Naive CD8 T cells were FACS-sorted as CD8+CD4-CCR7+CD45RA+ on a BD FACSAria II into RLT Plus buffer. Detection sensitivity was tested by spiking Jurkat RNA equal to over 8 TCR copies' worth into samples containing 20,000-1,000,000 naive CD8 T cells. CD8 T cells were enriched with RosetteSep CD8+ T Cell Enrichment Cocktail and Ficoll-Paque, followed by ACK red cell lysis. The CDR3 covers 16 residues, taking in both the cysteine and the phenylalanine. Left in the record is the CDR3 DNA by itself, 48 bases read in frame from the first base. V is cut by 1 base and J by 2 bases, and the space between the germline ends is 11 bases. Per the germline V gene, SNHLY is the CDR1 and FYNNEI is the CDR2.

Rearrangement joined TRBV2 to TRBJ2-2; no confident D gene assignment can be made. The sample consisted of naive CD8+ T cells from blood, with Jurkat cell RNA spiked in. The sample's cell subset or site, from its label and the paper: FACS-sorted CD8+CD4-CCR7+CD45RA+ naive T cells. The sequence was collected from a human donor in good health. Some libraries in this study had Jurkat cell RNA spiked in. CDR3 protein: CASSEEPWKNTGELFF. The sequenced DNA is TGTGCCAGCAGTGAAGAGCCCTGGAAAAACACCGGGGAGCTGTTTTTT.